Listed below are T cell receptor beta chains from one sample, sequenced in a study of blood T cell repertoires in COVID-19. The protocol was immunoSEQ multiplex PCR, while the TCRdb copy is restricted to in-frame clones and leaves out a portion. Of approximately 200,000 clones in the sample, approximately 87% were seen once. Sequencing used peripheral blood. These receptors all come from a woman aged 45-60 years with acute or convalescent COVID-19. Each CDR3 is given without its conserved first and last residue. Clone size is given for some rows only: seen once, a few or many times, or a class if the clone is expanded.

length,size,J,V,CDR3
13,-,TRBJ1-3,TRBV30,AWVEETGAGNTIY
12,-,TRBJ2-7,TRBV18,ASSPLTSDHEQY
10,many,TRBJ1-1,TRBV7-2,ASNHEEYEAF
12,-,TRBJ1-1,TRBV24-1,ATRGQGESTEAF
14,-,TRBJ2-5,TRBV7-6,ASSLNPPAVKETQY
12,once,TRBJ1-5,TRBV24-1,ATSGTGSQQPQH
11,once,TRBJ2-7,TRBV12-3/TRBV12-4,ASTGTGSYEQY
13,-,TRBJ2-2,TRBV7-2,ASSLGQGNTGELF
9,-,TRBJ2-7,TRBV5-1,ASSPGVEQY
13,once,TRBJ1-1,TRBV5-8,ASSFQRTVLTEAF
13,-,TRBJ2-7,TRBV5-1,ASSLRVGGSYEQY
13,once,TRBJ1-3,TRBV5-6,ASSSLDPPGNTIY
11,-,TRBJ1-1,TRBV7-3,ASQASGNTEAF
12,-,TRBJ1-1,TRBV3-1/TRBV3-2,ASSLRYRGTEAF
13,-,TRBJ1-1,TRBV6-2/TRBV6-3,ASSPLRTLNTEAF
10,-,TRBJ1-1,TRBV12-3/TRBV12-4,ASGQGNTEAF
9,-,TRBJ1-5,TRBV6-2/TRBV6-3,ASSSYDNLD
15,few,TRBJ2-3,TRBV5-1,ASSSGGTGPPPDTQY
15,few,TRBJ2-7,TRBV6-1,ASSEAEGYLSSYEQY
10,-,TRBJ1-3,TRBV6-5,ASSRGGNTIY
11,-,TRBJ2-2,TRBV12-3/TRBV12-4,ASSRTATGELF
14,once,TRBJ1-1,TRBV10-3,AISESGPRRDTEAF